A selection of T cell receptor beta chains follows, all from one sample in a study of metastatic and nonmetastatic thyroid tumors. Via MiXCR, TCRdb re-called the PCR reads. Of approximately 21,000 clones in the sample, 25% to 30% were seen once. Sequencing was done on a sample of blood. All receptors come from a female donor with papillary thyroid cancer or a benign thyroid nodule (not recorded which). Some clones in this sample may be carry-over from other donors' samples. Both conserved end residues are part of each CDR3. Fields, in order: D gene, V gene, CDR3 protein. A D gene is named only where the DNA matches it firmly.

TRBD2	TRBV20-1	CSAREAGEAYNEQFF
.	TRBV7-2	CASSLAGVRTDTQYF
.	TRBV2	CASSNTEAFF
.	TRBV6-6	CASSYSSEREQYF
TRBD1	TRBV7-2	CASSLATGGGGYTF
TRBD2	TRBV7-8	CASSPRTSGGIYEQYF
TRBD1	TRBV10-1	CASSATGGEAFF
.	TRBV20-1	CSARVGGSGNTIYF
TRBD1	TRBV25-1	CASSEFGTGGSPLHF
TRBD2	TRBV3-1	CASSHLAGVGYNEQFF
.	TRBV6-1	CASSDRDSYEQYF
.	TRBV30	CAWEDWVGTDTQYF
.	TRBV30	CAWITGSGANVLTF
.	TRBV5-4	CASSLAPSRDTQYF
.	TRBV5-1	CASSLALNTEAFF
.	TRBV6-2/TRBV6-3	CASSYSQSTDTQYF
TRBD1	TRBV4-1	CASSQAPDRGETQYF
.	TRBV6-2/TRBV6-3	CASSYLGGLVEQFF
.	TRBV5-1	CASSLAGSKETQYF
TRBD1	TRBV5-1	CASSVGQFAYGYTF
.	TRBV28	CASSPSGFHYGYTF
.	TRBV18	CASSPVNRINEKLFF
TRBD1	TRBV6-1	CASRRDRDRSYEQYF
.	TRBV7-2	CASSLDRSNTEAFF
.	TRBV5-1	CASSPHGSNNEQFF
.	TRBV14	CASSQMEGMGSYEQFF
TRBD2	TRBV20-1	CSANGLAGRSYEQYF
.	TRBV30	CAWSPAPQETQYF